The sequence of this T cell receptor beta chain was determined in a study of shared clonotypes between healthy human individuals. Per germline, CDR1 DFQATT and CDR2 SNEGSKA (reference sequence). This CDR3 region has 11 residues. Whole-study results and caveats: The study found about 5% of naive CD4 clonotypes shared across a handful of donors.

Concerning this clone: Its antigen is not known. Its ends do not fully match the called genes, so a read error is possible. Other nucleotide sequences from this sample produce the same CDR3.

Some clones are missing from TCRdb's copy, which holds only in-frame ones; the method was immunoSEQ multiplex PCR. Here the sample spans about 1 million clones, under 80% being singletons. This clonotype originated in a man between 18 and 35 years old in good health. The sample taken for sequencing was memory CD4+ T cells sorted from blood. Documented subset: CD45RA-negative fraction. The chain combines TRBV20-1 with TRBJ1-2; D is undetermined. CDR3 nucleotides: TGCAGTGCTGGAGATGACTATGGCTACACCTTC. Residues: CSAGDDYGYTF.